Given below is one TCR beta chain in context. Its matching antigen is unknown. These data are taken from a study of beta chain features in type 1 diabetes. Study information: There were 107,917,701 sorted cells examined across all samples. Findings and caveats of the study: Individuals with type 1 diabetes displayed fewer insertions and more deletions at VDJ junctions. Moderate but significant shortening of TCRB CDR3s was recorded in all four CD4+ subsets from Type 1 diabetes patients. The question of HLA type influencing TCRB rearrangement was one that remained unresolved here.

TCRB transcripts that were expressed got sequenced, as all of the isolated RNA had been reverse transcribed. Sequenced by immunoSEQ multiplex PCR; TCRdb stores in-frame clones only, minus some. The data contain around 150,000 clones, 63% of them singletons. Researchers reported sorting CD4+ naive, central memory, regulatory and stem cell-like memory cells via CD45RO/CCR7/CD25/CD127/CD95/CD27. The J segment lost 2 bases and the V segment lost 2 bases, leaving 11 bases of the junction unmatched. This CDR3 comprises 18 residues. The germline CDR1 and CDR2 sequences are SGHTA and FQGNSA. This receptor was obtained from a man aged 25-45 years with type 1 diabetes. Source material: naive CD4+ T cells from blood. The V gene is TRBV7-2, the J gene TRBJ2-7, with 11 bases fitting TRBD2. CDR3 sequence: CASSLSGPTSGAAYEQYF. CDR3 nucleotide sequence: TGTGCCAGCAGCTTAAGCGGCCCGACTAGCGGGGCAGCCTACGAGCAGTACTTC.